The 2 T cell receptor beta chains given below trace back to one sample, sequenced in a study of PD-L1 blockade in urothelial cancer. Using immunoSEQ multiplex PCR, the repertoire was profiled, and TCRdb retains in-frame clones only, with some absent. Of under 40,000 clones listed, more than 65% are singletons. The source was PBMCs, collected around atezolizumab (anti-PD-L1) treatment. The receptors originated from a man between 65 and 79 years old with urothelial cancer.

This chain links TRBV18 with TRBJ1-6; D may be TRBD1 (5 bases). The CDR3 runs 15 residues. From germline, CDR1 is KGHSH and CDR2 LQKENI. V was cut by 6 bases and J by 3 bases, with 12 bases left in between. CDR3: CASSPDMVYNSPLHF. As DNA, the CDR3 is TGTGCCAGCTCGCCGGACATGGTCTATAATTCACCCCTCCACTTT.

The chain has TRBV28 and TRBJ2-3; 7 bases are shared with TRBD1. The CDR3 has 12 amino acids. Trimming cost V 3 bases and J 12 bases; bases outside gene matches: 6. Germline V gene sequence: CDR1 MDHEN, CDR2 SYDVKM. The CDR3 DNA sequence: TGTGCCAGCAGTTTCCGGGACAGTGTTCAGTATTTT. Amino acids: CASSFRDSVQYF.